This T cell receptor beta chain was observed in a study of OX40 agonist ivuxolimab in advanced cancers. Trimming stripped 0 bases from V and 1 base from J, with 9 bases between. Germline-derived CDR1 and CDR2 are SGHNT and YENEEA. The length of the CDR3 is 16 residues. Enrollment shut out patients with autoimmune disease history or systemic immunosuppression. Broader study findings: With doses of 0.1 to 3.0 mg/kg, CD4+ and CD8+ blood T cells had undergone clonal expansion by week 6.

The table came from immunoSEQ multiplex PCR; TCRdb's copy has only in-frame clones and leaves some out. The sample shows over 10,000 clones, approximately 87% of them seen only once. As regards this clone: Its antigen is not identified.

This chain connects TRBV11-3 to TRBJ2-2, with TRBD2 as a possible D gene (6 bases). The receptor comes from an adult with an advanced solid tumor such as melanoma, head and neck, liver or kidney cancer. The material was CD4+ or CD8+ T cells sorted from blood, obtained in a trial of the OX40 agonist ivuxolimab. The CDR3 sequence: CASSLELGLNTGELFF. The CDR3 DNA sequence: TGTGCCAGCAGCTTAGAACTGGGACTGAACACCGGGGAGCTGTTTTTT.